This is a list of T cell receptor beta chains from one sample in a study of T cell responses to AZD1222 COVID-19 vaccine. Assay: immunoSEQ multiplex PCR; the TCRdb copy retains only in-frame clones and omits some. The table has tens of thousands of clones, 90% seen once; the top ten hold over 3%. Sequenced here: peripheral blood, sampled 28 days after the second AZD1222 dose. The receptors were gathered from an adult who received the AZD1222 COVID-19 vaccine. CDR3s include the opening cysteine and the closing phenylalanine or tryptophan. A D gene is named only where the DNA matches it firmly. Not every row has a clone size; where given, it reads once, few, many or a size class.

v_gene	abundance	d_gene	j_gene	len	CDR3aa	CDR3nt
TRBV5-5	once	.	TRBJ1-5	14	CASSMDSALQPQHF	TGTGCCAGCAGCATGGACAGCGCGTTACAGCCCCAGCATTTT
TRBV10-3	.	.	TRBJ1-2	13	CAMSQGEVYGYTF	TGTGCCATGTCTCAGGGAGAGGTCTATGGCTACACCTTC
TRBV10-3	.	.	TRBJ1-5	13	CAISDYSNQPQHF	TGTGCCATCAGCGATTATAGCAATCAGCCCCAGCATTTT
TRBV12-3/TRBV12-4	.	TRBD1	TRBJ1-1	13	CATRDRAGTEAFF	TGTGCCACCCGAGACAGGGCGGGCACTGAAGCTTTCTTT
TRBV19	.	TRBD1	TRBJ2-5	15	CASSQTGGRRETQYF	TGTGCCAGTAGCCAAACAGGGGGCCGCAGAGAGACCCAGTACTTC
TRBV24-1	.	TRBD2	TRBJ2-5	17	CATSDLRGDFLQETQYF	TGTGCCACCAGTGATCTCCGGGGGGACTTCTTGCAAGAGACCCAGTACTTC
TRBV5-4	.	.	TRBJ2-3	16	CASTQGGNRGTDTQYF	TGTGCCAGCACCCAAGGAGGGAACAGGGGTACAGATACGCAGTATTTT
TRBV5-1	.	TRBD1	TRBJ1-2	16	CASSLDEGQGGLGYTF	TGCGCCAGCAGCTTGGATGAGGGACAGGGCGGTCTTGGCTACACCTTC
TRBV6-1	.	.	TRBJ1-5	14	CASSELGGAQPQHF	TGTGCCAGCAGTGAACTCGGGGGGGCTCAGCCCCAGCATTTT
TRBV19	.	.	TRBJ1-4	18	CASSIQGSRSSTNEKLFF	TGTGCCAGTAGTATACAGGGTTCTAGGTCCTCAACTAATGAAAAACTGTTTTTT
TRBV19	.	.	TRBJ2-5	15	CARTGKKLAKETQYF	TGTGCCAGGACAGGAAAGAAGTTAGCAAAAGAGACCCAGTACTTC
TRBV7-2	.	.	TRBJ1-5	16	CASSLGSGDWHQPQHF	TGTGCCAGCAGCTTAGGTAGCGGAGACTGGCATCAGCCCCAGCATTTT
TRBV7-3	.	.	TRBJ2-7	13	CASSLTQGYEQYF	TGTGCCAGCAGCTTAACCCAAGGGTACGAGCAGTACTTC
TRBV13	.	TRBD2	TRBJ2-2	16	CASSQTAGDPTGELFF	TGTGCCAGCAGCCAGACCGCGGGAGACCCAACCGGGGAGCTGTTTTTT
TRBV7-2	.	TRBD1	TRBJ2-7	14	CASRETGEVDEQYF	TGTGCCAGCAGAGAAACAGGGGAAGTTGACGAGCAGTACTTC
TRBV4-1	few	.	TRBJ2-7	15	CASSQAPREAYEQYF	TGCGCCAGCAGCCAAGCCCCCAGGGAGGCCTACGAGCAGTACTTC
TRBV5-1	.	.	TRBJ2-7	13	CASSWDSTYEQYF	TGCGCCAGCAGTTGGGACTCCACCTACGAGCAGTACTTC
TRBV28	.	.	TRBJ1-2	16	CASSPRGGLINYGYTF	TGTGCCAGCAGTCCCCGGGGCGGCCTCATTAACTATGGCTACACCTTC
TRBV27	.	.	TRBJ2-3	17	CASSLTYEGVGTDTQYF	TGTGCCAGCAGTCTCACATACGAGGGGGTTGGCACAGATACGCAGTATTTT
TRBV19	.	.	TRBJ2-5	13	CASSIGQSETQYF	TGTGCCAGTAGTATTGGGCAGTCGGAGACCCAGTACTTC
TRBV28	.	TRBD2	TRBJ2-7	17	CASSLSSGGRATYEQYF	TGTGCCAGCAGTTTAAGCTCGGGCGGGAGGGCCACATACGAGCAGTACTTC
TRBV5-1	.	TRBD1	TRBJ1-2	16	CASSIKTGDPNYGYTF	TGCGCCAGCAGCATAAAGACAGGGGACCCTAACTATGGCTACACCTTC
TRBV19	.	.	TRBJ2-1	16	CASSMHGGPRHNEQFF	TGTGCCAGTAGTATGCACGGGGGGCCACGACACAATGAGCAGTTCTTC
TRBV18	.	.	TRBJ1-5	16	CASSPALAGGGQPQHF	TGTGCCAGCTCACCCGCCTTAGCAGGAGGAGGACAGCCCCAGCATTTT
TRBV24-1	.	TRBD2	TRBJ2-2	22	CATSALGSPGTRDSTNTGELFF	TGTGCCACCAGTGCCCTAGGTTCCCCCGGGACTAGAGATTCGACGAACACCGGGGAGCTGTTTTTT
TRBV5-5	.	.	TRBJ1-1	15	CASTPSGQPNTEAFF	TGTGCCAGCACCCCATCCGGACAACCGAACACTGAAGCTTTCTTT
TRBV11-3	.	TRBD2	TRBJ2-3	16	CASSFVAGGSTDTQYF	TGTGCCAGCAGCTTTGTAGCGGGGGGGAGCACAGATACGCAGTATTTT
TRBV2	.	.	TRBJ1-3	14	CASRREGPGNTIYF	TGTGCCAGCAGGAGGGAGGGGCCTGGAAACACCATATATTTT
TRBV29-1	.	TRBD2	TRBJ2-7	12	CSVAGLADEQYF	TGCAGCGTGGCGGGACTAGCGGACGAGCAGTACTTC
TRBV5-1	.	.	TRBJ2-1	14	CASSTWVSYNEQFF	TGCGCCAGCTCTACCTGGGTTTCTTACAATGAGCAGTTCTTC
TRBV7-9	.	.	TRBJ2-7	12	CASSLGWDEQYF	TGTGCCAGCAGCCTAGGGTGGGACGAGCAGTACTTC
TRBV25-1	.	TRBD1	TRBJ1-6	13	CASGQGLNSPLHF	TGTGCCAGCGGACAGGGCCTTAATTCACCCCTCCACTTT
TRBV24-1	once	.	TRBJ2-1	13	CATGSHLDNEQFF	TGTGCCACCGGGAGCCACTTGGACAATGAGCAGTTCTTC
TRBV2	few	TRBD1	TRBJ1-2	15	CASSQTQGGFWGYTF	TGTGCCAGCAGCCAAACGCAGGGGGGATTTTGGGGCTACACCTTC
TRBV18	.	.	TRBJ1-2	15	CASSPPGGFRYGYTF	TGTGCCAGCTCACCACCGGGGGGATTCCGCTATGGCTACACCTTC
TRBV10-3	.	TRBD1	TRBJ1-1	16	CAISEPGQGSDTEAFF	TGTGCCATCAGTGAGCCCGGACAGGGTTCGGACACTGAAGCTTTCTTT
TRBV12-2	.	.	TRBJ2-5	12	CASRLGAETQYF	TGTGCAAGTCGCTTAGGTGCGGAGACCCAGTACTTC
TRBV20-1	.	.	TRBJ1-1	11	CSAYGPTEAFF	TGCAGTGCTTACGGACCCACTGAAGCTTTCTTT
TRBV10-3	.	.	TRBJ1-5	13	CAIGDKHNQPQHF	TGTGCCATCGGGGACAAGCACAATCAGCCCCAGCATTTT
TRBV9	.	.	TRBJ2-1	13	CASSRGQTNEQFF	TGTGCCAGCAGCAGGGGACAAACCAATGAGCAGTTCTTC
TRBV6-1	.	.	TRBJ1-5	15	CASSVANGRDQPQHF	TGTGCCAGCAGTGTAGCTAACGGCAGGGACCAGCCCCAGCATTTT
TRBV5-1	.	.	TRBJ2-2	13	CASSPDTQGELFF	TGCGCCAGCAGCCCGGACACTCAAGGGGAGCTGTTTTTT
TRBV6-5	.	.	TRBJ1-2	14	CASSPRSATYGYTF	TGTGCCAGCAGTCCCCGTTCAGCCACCTATGGCTACACCTTC
TRBV5-1	.	TRBD2	TRBJ2-3	16	CASSLRTSGVTDTQYF	TGCGCCAGCAGCTTGAGGACTAGCGGGGTGACAGATACGCAGTATTTT
TRBV7-8	.	TRBD2	TRBJ2-1	14	CASSISGGQNEQFF	TGTGCCAGCAGCATTAGCGGGGGCCAGAATGAGCAGTTCTTC
TRBV6-4	.	TRBD2	TRBJ2-3	15	CASSEGTSGTDTQYF	TGTGCCAGCAGTGAGGGGACTAGCGGAACAGATACGCAGTATTTT
TRBV4-2	.	.	TRBJ1-5	16	CASSQVSGTDNQPQHF	TGTGCCAGCAGCCAAGTGTCCGGGACGGACAATCAGCCCCAGCATTTT
TRBV18	.	.	TRBJ2-1	14	CASSRTGASNEQFF	TGTGCCAGCTCCCGAACGGGGGCCAGCAATGAGCAGTTCTTC
TRBV5-5	.	.	TRBJ2-2	14	CASRTILNTGELFF	TGTGCCAGCCGGACTATACTGAACACCGGGGAGCTGTTTTTT
TRBV11-2	.	.	TRBJ2-1	13	CASSFETRVEQFF	TGTGCCAGCAGCTTTGAGACTAGGGTTGAGCAGTTCTTC
TRBV4-3	.	TRBD1	TRBJ2-5	14	CASSSGDRAETQYF	TGCGCCAGCAGTTCCGGGGACAGGGCAGAGACCCAGTACTTC
TRBV5-1	.	.	TRBJ2-7	15	CASSFGPMVSYEQYF	TGCGCCAGCAGCTTCGGCCCCATGGTGAGCTACGAGCAGTACTTC
TRBV30	.	TRBD1	TRBJ2-7	13	CAWDRDRSYEQYF	TGTGCCTGGGACCGGGACAGATCCTACGAGCAGTACTTC
TRBV4-2	.	TRBD1	TRBJ2-7	15	CASSQEAQGTYEQYF	TGTGCCAGCAGCCAAGAGGCACAGGGGACCTACGAGCAGTACTTC
TRBV19	.	.	TRBJ1-1	14	CASRRTDGNTEAFF	TGTGCCAGTAGAAGAACGGACGGGAACACTGAAGCTTTCTTT
TRBV24-1	few	.	TRBJ1-5	14	CATSDSLGGGTQHF	TGTGCCACCAGTGATTCGCTTGGCGGTGGGACCCAGCATTTT
TRBV6-1	.	.	TRBJ2-7	14	CASSEIGSSYEQYF	TGTGCCAGCAGTGAAATTGGCAGTTCCTACGAGCAGTACTTC
TRBV20-1	once	.	TRBJ1-1	11	CSARADGEAFF	TGCAGTGCTAGAGCGGACGGTGAAGCTTTCTTT
TRBV30	once	.	TRBJ2-7	12	CAWRGGSYEQYF	TGTGCCTGGAGAGGGGGCTCCTACGAGCAGTACTTC
TRBV6-5	.	.	TRBJ2-7	13	CASGPDTANEQYF	TGTGCCAGCGGACCTGATACCGCCAACGAGCAGTACTTC